The text below deals with one TCR beta chain. Only in-frame clones appear in the TCRdb table, and some are missing; sequencing was by immunoSEQ multiplex PCR. The sample carries 250,000 to 350,000 clones, approximately 76% recorded once. The data derive from a study of cytotoxic CD8 clonotypes in ibrutinib-treated CLL. The CDR3 length is 17 residues. Trimming pared 1 base from V and 9 bases from J, leaving 22 bases between. Germline V CDR1 and CDR2: LGHNA, YNFKEQ. This clonotype was sampled from a human donor with chronic lymphocytic leukemia. The sample consisted of PBMCs, taken at disease progression, from a patient treated with ibrutinib. The chain uses TRBV4-2 and TRBJ1-5; possible D gene TRBD1, 6 bases. CDR3 DNA: TGTGCCAGCAGCCAAGGAAGACAGGCGACTTCCAGAACGCCCCAGCATTTT. Translation gives CASSQGRQATSRTPQHF.